Presented here are 27 T cell receptor beta chains from one specimen sequenced in a study of control samples from healthy donors and cancer patients. Libraries were prepared by immunoSEQ multiplex PCR; TCRdb keeps only in-frame clonotypes and omits some of them. The sample gives some 130,000 clones, roughly 90% of which show up once; around 2.1% is in the top ten. The specimen sequenced was blood. The receptors were gathered from a woman between 45 and 65 years old in good health.

The V call is TRBV2, the J call TRBJ1-2, with D unresolved. This CDR3 spans 13 amino acids. The ends were cut back, 4 bases at V and 1 base at J, with 7 bases in the middle. In germline, CDR1 is SNHLY, CDR2 FYNNEI. For the CDR3, the DNA is TGTGCCAGCAGTGTTGCCGGTAACTATGGCTACACCTTC. Translated: CASSVAGNYGYTF.

The chain recombines TRBV7-9 with TRBJ2-1; 7 positions agree with TRBD1. CDR3 length: 16 amino acids. Per germline, CDR1 SEHNR and CDR2 FQNEAQ (reference sequence). Trimming removed 5 bases from V and 0 bases from J; junction bases left unmatched: 7. The CDR3 reads CASSPPGGASYNEQFF. The CDR3 region has the DNA TGTGCCAGCAGCCCACCAGGGGGTGCCTCCTACAATGAGCAGTTCTTC.

The genes are TRBV28 and TRBJ2-7; possibly TRBD1 for D (6 bases). V was shortened by 6 bases and J by 3 bases, with 9 bases between the two germline ends. Germline CDR1 reads MDHEN; CDR2 reads SYDVKM. CDR3 length equals 12 residues. The CDR3 region has the DNA TGTGCCAGCAGAACAGGGAACTACGAGCAGTACTTC. This sequence encodes CASRTGNYEQYF. Full variable domain (remainder filled in from reference TRBV28 and TRBJ2-7): DVKVTQSSRYLVKRTGEKVFLECVQDMDHENMFWYRQDPGLGLRLIYFSYDVKMKEKGDIPEGYSVSREKKERFSLILESASTNQTSMYLCASRTGNYEQYFGPGTRLTVT.

This sequence joins TRBV6-1 and TRBJ1-5; D is uncertain. V dropped 5 bases and J dropped 4 bases, with 12 bases sitting between them. The CDR3 has 14 residues. Germline CDR1 reads MNHNS; CDR2 reads SASEGT. CDR3 sequence reads: CASSTRTKNQPQHF. The CDR3 DNA sequence: TGTGCCAGCAGTACCCGAACCAAAAATCAGCCCCAGCATTTT.

J is TRBJ2-5 and V is TRBV6-5; D possibly corresponds to TRBD2 (7 bases). CDR1 is MNHEY, CDR2 SVGAGI, per germline. The CDR3 loop spans 14 amino acids. V gave up 6 bases and J gave up 5 bases, with 16 bases separating them. As DNA, the CDR3 is TGTGCCAGCAGCCCGGGGGGCCCCTGGGAGACCCAGTACTTC. Amino acids: CASSPGGPWETQYF.

V is TRBV2 and J is TRBJ2-1, with D tentatively TRBD2 (5 bases). The CDR3 contains 14 residues. CDR1 is SNHLY and CDR2 is FYNNEI in the germline V gene. The ends were cut back, 7 bases at V and 2 bases at J, with 12 bases in the middle. As DNA, the CDR3 is TGTGCCAGCATGACCTTGACTACCTACAATGAGCAGTTCTTC. As protein: CASMTLTTYNEQFF.

This chain uses TRBV7-2 with TRBJ1-6; no reliable D call. CDR1 and CDR2 from the germline V gene are SGHTA and FQGNSA. V was clipped by 2 bases and J by 2 bases, with 7 bases between them. This CDR3 comprises 15 residues. CDR3 in DNA: TGTGCCAGCAGCTTATGGGCAGCCTATAATTCACCCCTCCACTTT. Translating it yields CASSLWAAYNSPLHF.

The rearrangement links TRBV28 to TRBJ2-1; a possible D gene is TRBD1 (6 bases). CDR1 is MDHEN and CDR2 is SYDVKM in the germline V gene. This CDR3 has 15 amino acids. V lost 5 bases to trimming and J lost 1 base, with 12 bases between them. The CDR3 is CASSQGGISYNEQFF. The CDR3 coding sequence is TGTGCCAGCAGTCAAGGGGGAATTTCCTACAATGAGCAGTTCTTC. The variable domain in full, with the rest retrieved from reference TRBV28 and TRBJ2-1, is DVKVTQSSRYLVKRTGEKVFLECVQDMDHENMFWYRQDPGLGLRLIYFSYDVKMKEKGDIPEGYSVSREKKERFSLILESASTNQTSMYLCASSQGGISYNEQFFGPGTRLTVL.

The table lists this clone with a count of one. The chain links TRBV12-5 to TRBJ1-2; D is uncertain. The CDR3 sequence is 12 residues long. V was trimmed by 5 bases and J by 5 bases, leaving 9 bases between them. Germline assignment: CDR1 LGHNT and CDR2 FRNRAP. In DNA form, the CDR3 reads TGTGCTAGTGGTCTCCAACCTTATGGCTACACCTTC. As protein: CASGLQPYGYTF. The full variable domain, rest sourced from reference TRBV12-5 and TRBJ1-2, is DARVTQTPRHKVTEMGQEVTMRCQPILGHNTVFWYRQTMMQGLELLAYFRNRAPLDDSGMPKDRFSAEMPDATLATLKIQPSEPRDSAVYFCASGLQPYGYTFGSGTRLTVV.

This chain links TRBV19 with TRBJ2-1; no clear D. The CDR3 is 15 residues long. Germline CDR1 is LNHDA and CDR2 is SQIVND (reference sequence). Trimming removed 3 bases at V and 4 bases at J, with 13 bases between. CDR3 region: CASSIASARYNEQFF. The CDR3 DNA is TGTGCCAGTAGTATTGCATCGGCCCGATACAATGAGCAGTTCTTC.

The chain recombines TRBV2 with TRBJ1-3; D is possibly TRBD1 (5 bases). V was clipped by 6 bases and J by 0 bases, with 18 bases between them. Germline V CDR1 and CDR2: SNHLY, FYNNEI. The CDR3 is 17 amino acids. This chain's CDR3 is CASSGTRGILSGNTIYF. As DNA, the CDR3 is TGTGCCAGCAGCGGGACTAGAGGGATCCTCTCTGGAAACACCATATATTTT.

In the case of this clone: This specimen includes other DNA sequences encoding the same CDR3. The rearrangement links TRBV18 to TRBJ1-1; D gene unclear. V shed 3 bases and J shed 1 base, with 3 bases lying between them. The CDR3 loop spans 12 amino acids. The germline V gene has CDR1 KGHSH and CDR2 LQKENI. The CDR3 region has the DNA TGTGCCAGCTCACCCGGGAACACTGAAGCTTTCTTT. Its translation: CASSPGNTEAFF.

This clone showed up just once. The chain combines TRBV2 with TRBJ1-4; D is possibly TRBD1 (6 bases). The CDR3 has 14 amino acids. Deletions cut 8 bases from V and 7 bases from J, with 17 bases between. The germline V gene has CDR1 SNHLY and CDR2 FYNNEI. The chain's CDR3 is CASGGEQGGEKLFF. The CDR3 coding sequence is TGTGCCAGCGGTGGGGAACAGGGTGGTGAAAAACTGTTTTTT.

The chain combines TRBV2 with TRBJ2-7; TRBD2 might be the D (5 bases). Germline-derived CDR1 and CDR2 are SNHLY and FYNNEI. The CDR3 sequence is 12 residues long. V was pared by 6 bases and J by 6 bases, with 12 bases between. The CDR3 coding sequence is TGTGCCAGCAGATTGGTGGGGAGCGAGCAGTACTTC. This gives the protein CASRLVGSEQYF.

The V and J genes are TRBV15 and TRBJ1-1; 10 positions match TRBD1. Germline V gene data show CDR1 as LNHNV and CDR2 as YYDKDF (reference sequence). The V segment lost 0 bases and the J segment 7 bases; nucleotides outside the gene matches: 14. CDR3 length: 18 amino acids. CDR3 bases: TGTGCCACCAGCAGAGAAAACCCGGGGACAGGGGCTTTCCTTGAAGCTTTCTTT. Translation gives CATSRENPGTGAFLEAFF.

This chain joins TRBV12-3 or TRBV12-4 and TRBJ1-2, with a weak D call TRBD1 (5 bases). Between the trimmed V and J ends, which lost 8 bases and 3 bases, there was a span of 13 bases. This CDR3 comprises 13 residues. The CDR3 loop is CASSPLGHYGYTF. The DNA for the CDR3 is TGTGCCAGCTCACCTCTGGGGCACTATGGCTACACCTTC.

The V gene is TRBV7-9, the J gene TRBJ2-7; D may match TRBD1 or TRBD2 (5 bases each). From germline, CDR1 is SEHNR and CDR2 FQNEAQ (reference sequence). The CDR3 loop spans 14 amino acids. V dropped 5 bases and J dropped 3 bases, with 14 bases sitting between them. Written as DNA, the CDR3 is TGTGCCAGCAGCCCGGGACGGACGAGCTACGAGCAGTACTTC. Its translation: CASSPGRTSYEQYF.

The chain links TRBV6-5 to TRBJ1-5; possibly TRBD1 for D (6 bases). Germline values: CDR1 MNHEY, CDR2 SVGAGI. Trimming cost V 5 bases and J 7 bases, with 18 bases left between them. The CDR3 contains 15 residues. Here the CDR3 reads CASSLGGGVGQPQHF. The DNA for the CDR3 is TGTGCCAGCAGTCTAGGAGGGGGGGTTGGGCAGCCCCAGCATTTT.

This chain connects TRBV7-9 to TRBJ1-1; TRBD1 agrees at 7 bases. V shed 2 bases, J shed 5 bases, and the junction held 5 bases outside the gene matches. CDR1 is SEHNR, CDR2 FQNEAQ, per germline (reference sequence). The CDR3 extends over 14 amino acids. CDR3 residues: CASSLRDSGTEAFF. The CDR3 bases are TGTGCCAGCAGCTTACGGGACAGTGGGACTGAAGCTTTCTTT.

The chain combines TRBV19 with TRBJ1-2; 8 nucleotides line up with TRBD1. The germline V gene encodes CDR1 LNHDA and CDR2 SQIVND (reference sequence). Unmatched junction bases numbered 6, after V lost 5 bases and J lost 4 bases. This CDR3 spans 14 amino acids. CDR3 protein: CASSPDRGGYGYTF. The CDR3 DNA is TGTGCCAGTAGTCCCGACAGGGGAGGCTATGGCTACACCTTC. The full variable domain, in which reference TRBV19 and TRBJ1-2 provide the parts outside the CDR3, is DGGITQSPKYLFRKEGQNVTLSCEQNLNHDAMYWYRQDPGQGLRLIYYSQIVNDFQKGDIAEGYSVSREKKESFPLTVTSAQKNPTAFYLCASSPDRGGYGYTFGSGTRLTVV.

This rearrangement joins TRBV5-6 to TRBJ1-4; D gene unclear. The V gene lost 4 bases and the J gene lost 7 bases, with 17 bases spanning the gap. The V gene's germline CDR1 is SGHDT and CDR2 YYEEEE. The CDR3 is 15 amino acids. The DNA for the CDR3 is TGTGCCAGCAGCGCGCGCCGGGGTTGGGGTGAAAAACTGTTTTTT. The encoded protein is CASSARRGWGEKLFF.

This clone was recorded once. The chain employs TRBV19 and TRBJ1-1; no clear D gene. The germline CDR1 and CDR2 sequences are LNHDA and SQIVND (reference sequence). V lost 1 base and J 2 bases, leaving 5 bases between the germline ends. This CDR3 region has 13 residues. CDR3: CASSIVSNTEAFF. CDR3 in DNA: TGTGCCAGTAGTATAGTTTCCAACACTGAAGCTTTCTTT.

Comment on this clone: One end of the junction fails to match germline, which may point to a read error. The chain combines TRBV25-1 with TRBJ2-1; 13 bases fit TRBD2. The germline V gene has CDR1 MGHDK and CDR2 SYGVNS. The CDR3 is 16 residues long. Written as DNA, the CDR3 is TGTGCCAGCAGTGACCTATCTGGGACTAGCGGGGACCCGCGCCTCTTC. It specifies CASSDLSGTSGDPRLF.

The CDR3 loop reads CASSQLPGGSQETQYF. DNA of the CDR3: TGTGCCAGCAGCCAATTGCCGGGAGGCTCCCAAGAGACCCAGTACTTC. The chain combines TRBV4-2 with TRBJ2-5; 7 bases align to TRBD2. The CDR3 spans 16 residues. Losses at the gene ends were 2 bases for V and 1 base for J; bases not matched to a gene: 7. Germline loops: CDR1 LGHNA, CDR2 YNFKEQ.

This clone was seen more than once but under ten times. The gene calls are TRBV30 and TRBJ1-1; possibly TRBD1 for D (5 bases). V lost 5 bases, J lost 7 bases, and 14 bases lay in between. The CDR3 has 12 residues. Per the germline V gene, CDR1 is GTSNPN and CDR2 is SVGIG (reference sequence). The CDR3 loop is CAWYRGRIEAFF. DNA for the CDR3: TGTGCCTGGTATCGGGGGAGGATTGAAGCTTTCTTT.

The chain combines TRBV25-1 with TRBJ1-4, with D unclear. From germline, CDR1 is MGHDK and CDR2 SYGVNS. V lost 4 bases, J lost 10 bases, and 10 bases lay in between. CDR3 size: 12 residues. The CDR3 DNA reads as TGTGCCAGCAGTGTTGCGTCGTCAAAACTGTTTTTT. This translates into CASSVASSKLFF.

The CDR3 here is CASSDYTGYGYTF. CDR3 bases: TGTGCCAGCAGTGACTATACAGGATATGGCTACACCTTC. This chain connects TRBV25-1 to TRBJ1-2, with D possibly being TRBD1 (5 bases). Germline V gene data show CDR1 as MGHDK and CDR2 as SYGVNS. Deletions cut 3 bases from V and 5 bases from J, with 10 bases between. The CDR3 runs to 13 residues.